Sequencing of this T cell receptor beta chain was carried out in a study of cytomegalovirus exposure and HLA in healthy donors. Some clones are missing from TCRdb's copy, which holds only in-frame ones; the method was immunoSEQ multiplex PCR. The sample has more than 130,000 clones; almost 90% are singletons. Germline values: CDR1 MNHEY, CDR2 SVGAGI. This CDR3 spans 14 amino acids. Trimming pared 6 bases from V and 3 bases from J, leaving 15 bases between. V usage is TRBV6-5 and J usage is TRBJ2-7; weak D call: TRBD2 (5 bases). Material for sequencing was PBMCs. The TCR originated in a woman aged 18-30 years in good health and CMV-seropositive. CDR3 bases: TGTGCCAGCAGACCAATACGGGAAAGCTACGAGCAGTACTTC. The encoded protein is CASRPIRESYEQYF.